These 31 T cell receptor beta chains were all obtained from the same sample, sequenced in a study of blood T cells in healthy people across ages. Then a second PCR, running roughly 7 to 11 cycles, was carried out with a sample-barcoded 5' primer and a J-beta primer mix. In TCRdb, the 5' RACE reads were re-called with MiXCR into one record per CDR3 protein. This sample has around 670,000 distinct CDR3 sequences, with approximately 30% found just once. Sequenced input: blood. The source is a woman aged 80 or older in good health.

Written as DNA, the CDR3 is TGTGCCAGCAGCTTAGTTCTAGCGGGAGCCCACGAGCAGTACTTC. It encodes CASSLVLAGAHEQYF. The genes are TRBV7-8 and TRBJ2-7, with 10 bases fitting TRBD2. The germline gives CDR1 SGHVS, CDR2 FQNEAQ. CDR3 length: 15 amino acids. Trimming removed 1 base from V and 5 bases from J; junction bases left unmatched: 5.

This clonotype was detected a few times. V is TRBV19 and J is TRBJ2-2; D remains ambiguous. V gave up 4 bases and J gave up 7 bases, with 16 bases separating them. CDR3 length equals 15 residues. The V gene's germline CDR1 is LNHDA and CDR2 SQIVND (reference sequence). Here the CDR3 reads CASSTSLGSNGELFF. In DNA, the CDR3 is TGTGCCAGTAGTACCTCATTAGGATCGAACGGGGAGCTGTTTTTT.

This rearrangement joins TRBV2 to TRBJ2-7; weak D call: TRBD2 (6 bases). Germline assignment: CDR1 SNHLY and CDR2 FYNNEI. CDR3 length: 11 amino acids. Trimming removed 6 bases at V and 10 bases at J, with 13 bases between. The CDR3 DNA follows: TGTGCCAGCAGCCATGGAGGGATCCAGTACTTC. It translates to CASSHGGIQYF.

This sequence joins TRBV7-6 and TRBJ2-1, with TRBD2 identical over 12 bases. CDR1 and CDR2 (germline): SGHVS, FNYEAQ. The CDR3 has 14 amino acids. With 8 bases clipped from V and 6 bases from J, the junction kept 5 bases outside the gene matches. DNA for the CDR3: TGTGCCAGCGCTAGCGGGAGGGCAATCAATGAGCAGTTCTTC. Translated: CASASGRAINEQFF. Full variable domain (rest looked up from reference TRBV7-6 and TRBJ2-1): GAGVSQSPRYKVTKRGQDVALRCDPISGHVSLYWYRQALGQGPEFLTYFNYEAQQDKSGLPNDRFSAERPEGSISTLTIQRTEQRDSAMYRCASASGRAINEQFFGPGTRLTVL.

This clonotype has only a few counts. Relative to the germline gene, one junction end is altered; a read error may explain this. The J gene is TRBJ2-2, the V gene TRBV6-1, with D perhaps matching TRBD2 (5 bases). This CDR3 comprises 14 residues. The germline CDR1 and CDR2 sequences are MNHNS and SASEGT. CDR3 bases: TGTGTCAGCAGGCGGGCGCGGGACACCGGGGAGCTGTTTTTT. It translates to CVSRRARDTGELFF.

This clonotype was seen ten or more times. V is TRBV7-2 and J is TRBJ2-7; 8 bases agree with TRBD2. Germline V gene data show CDR1 as SGHTA and CDR2 as FQGNSA. The V gene end was trimmed by 2 bases and the J gene end by 3 bases; junction bases not matched to a gene: 6. The CDR3 has 15 amino acids. The CDR3 nucleotides read TGTGCCAGCAGCTTAAAAGCGGGGGACCTCTACGAGCAGTACTTC. Its protein product is CASSLKAGDLYEQYF. Using reference TRBV7-2 and TRBJ2-7 for the parts outside the CDR3, the full variable domain is GAGVSQSPSNKVTEKGKDVELRCDPISGHTALYWYRQSLGQGLEFLIYFQGNSAPDKSGLPSDRFSAERTGGSVSTLTIQRTQQEDSAVYLCASSLKAGDLYEQYFGPGTRLTVT.

This clonotype was found many times. The rearrangement links TRBV29-1 to TRBJ2-7, with 9 positions matching TRBD1. Trimming removed 7 bases from V and 3 bases from J; junction bases left unmatched: 4. This CDR3 spans 12 amino acids. Germline CDR1 SQVTM, CDR2 ANQGSEA. In nucleotides, the CDR3 is TGCAGCGCAGGGACAGGGCGCTACGAGCAGTACTTC. This codes for CSAGTGRYEQYF.

The chain joins TRBV20-1 to TRBJ1-2; 8 bases match TRBD1. This CDR3 has 13 amino acids. V shed 6 bases, J shed 8 bases, and the junction held 11 bases outside the gene matches. Per germline, CDR1 DFQATT and CDR2 SNEGSKA (reference sequence). As DNA, the CDR3 is TGCAGTGCCCAGGGGGCCAGGGAGGGCGGCTACACCTTC. As protein: CSAQGAREGGYTF.

This clonotype showed up many times. This rearrangement joins TRBV5-1 to TRBJ2-1, with a weak D call TRBD1 (5 bases). The CDR3 consists of 14 residues. V lost 1 base and J 8 bases, leaving 13 bases between the germline ends. Germline lookup yields CDR1 SGHRS and CDR2 YFSETQ. The CDR3 DNA reads TGCGCCAGCAGCTTGTCCCCAGGGCTATATGAGCAGTTCTTC. Protein sequence: CASSLSPGLYEQFF.

This clonotype was observed a handful of times. The CDR3 spells CASSRRYNWDRGAETQYF. For the CDR3, the DNA is TGTGCCAGCAGCCGACGATATAATTGGGACAGGGGAGCCGAGACCCAGTACTTC. This chain joins TRBV13 and TRBJ2-5; 10 nucleotides align to TRBD1. V trimming: 5 bases; J trimming: 5 bases; junction bases outside the gene matches: 17. CDR3 size: 18 residues. Per the germline V gene, CDR1 is PRHDT and CDR2 is FYEKMQ (reference sequence).

The V gene is TRBV20-1, the J gene TRBJ1-1; 8 bases are a match to TRBD1. The germline V gene encodes CDR1 DFQATT and CDR2 SNEGSKA (reference sequence). The CDR3 is made up of 12 amino acids. V was clipped by 7 bases and J by 6 bases; unmatched bases: 7. The CDR3 sequence is CSVPTGEPEAFF. The DNA for the CDR3 is TGCAGTGTCCCGACAGGGGAGCCTGAAGCTTTCTTT.

To note about this clonotype: This clone may be a read error of a much larger clone one base away. V and J are TRBV5-1 and TRBJ1-1, with D unclear. CDR3 length: 15 amino acids. The V gene lost 3 bases and the J gene lost 3 bases, with 15 bases spanning the gap. CDR1 and CDR2 from the germline V gene are SGHRS and YFSETQ. The CDR3 DNA follows: TGCGCCAGCAGCTCGGGAGGTGGTTGGGACACTGAAGCTTTCTTT. Protein: CASSSGGGWDTEAFF.

This clonotype was observed many times. This chain connects TRBV28 to TRBJ2-6, with unresolved D. The CDR3 consists of 14 residues. The V and J ends lost 5 bases and 1 base respectively, with 6 bases between them. Germline-derived CDR1 and CDR2 are MDHEN and SYDVKM. DNA for the CDR3: TGTGCCAGCAGTATGGGTTCTGGGGCCAACGTCCTGACTTTC. It specifies CASSMGSGANVLTF.

To note about this clonotype: A read error is possible here, since a much larger clone lies one base away. V is TRBV7-9 and J is TRBJ2-3; TRBD1 is a possible D gene (5 bases). The CDR3 consists of 15 residues. CDR1 is SEHNR and CDR2 is FQNEAQ in the germline V gene (reference sequence). In DNA form, the CDR3 reads TGTGCCGGCAGCTTACTTATGCAGGGCCCAGATACGCAGTATTTT. It specifies CAGSLLMQGPDTQYF.

In this sample, this clonotype turned up many times. The chain carries TRBV7-2 and TRBJ2-4; D may be TRBD1 (6 bases). The CDR3 extends over 18 amino acids. Trimming shortened V by 5 bases and J by 0 bases, and 20 bases separated the two germline ends. Germline values: CDR1 SGHTA, CDR2 FQGNSA. Here the CDR3 DNA reads TGTGCCAGCAGCCCTACTCGTCTGGGACACCTAGCCAAAAACATTCAGTACTTC. Protein: CASSPTRLGHLAKNIQYF.

To note about this clonotype: This sequence may be a read error, since a much larger clone differs from it by one base. In DNA form, the CDR3 reads TGTGCCAGCAGTCCCCCGGGGACGGGGGAGACCCGGTACTTC. It encodes CASSPPGTGETRYF. The rearrangement uses TRBV7-9 and TRBJ2-7; D is perhaps TRBD2 (6 bases). V lost 6 bases to trimming and J lost 12 bases, with 24 bases between them. This CDR3 spans 14 amino acids. Germline CDR1 SEHNR, CDR2 FQNEAQ (reference sequence).

Points on this clonotype: This could be a read error, since a much larger clone is one nucleotide away. The gene calls are TRBV5-1 and TRBJ2-4; 7 bases agree with TRBD2. The end of the DNA is better explained by TRBJ2-7, so the J call may be wrong. The CDR3 is 14 amino acids. Germline values: CDR1 SGHRS, CDR2 YFSETQ. This chain's CDR3 is CTSSHREADYEQYF. In DNA form, the CDR3 reads TGCACCAGCAGCCACCGGGAGGCGGACTACGAGCAGTACTTC.

This clonotype was recorded many times. The V and J genes are TRBV21-1 and TRBJ2-7; whether TRBD1, the table's D call, matches the DNA was not checked. TRBV21-1 constitutes a pseudogene. The length of the CDR3 is 17 residues. CDR3 sequence (DNA): TGTGCCAGCAGCAAGGGATCCCGACACAGGGACATGGGAGAGCAGTACTTC. It specifies CASSKGSRHRDMGEQYF.

The gene calls are TRBV7-2 and TRBJ2-5; D may be TRBD2 (6 bases). The J call may not be correct, given that the DNA end is closer to TRBJ2-7. Germline V gives CDR1 SGHTA, CDR2 FQGNSA. CDR3 size: 13 residues. CDR3 nucleotides: TGTGCCAGCAGCCCCGGGGGAGTCCACGAGCAGTACTTC. It codes for CASSPGGVHEQYF.

The genes are TRBV9 and TRBJ2-7, with TRBD1 matching over 10 bases. There are 15 residues in the CDR3. CDR1 is SGDLS and CDR2 is YYNGEE in the germline V gene. Unmatched junction bases numbered 7, after V lost 1 base and J lost 6 bases. This chain's CDR3 is CASSVTGTGETEQYF. Written as DNA, the CDR3 is TGTGCCAGCAGCGTAACCGGGACAGGGGAGACCGAGCAGTACTTC.

Turning to this clonotype: It may be a read error: a sequence one base away is much more abundant. J is TRBJ1-2 and V is TRBV7-9; D unclear. The CDR3 loop spans 14 amino acids. Germline V gives CDR1 SEHNR, CDR2 FQNEAQ (reference sequence). With 5 bases removed from V and 5 bases from J, the gap between germline ends came to 15 bases. The CDR3 DNA sequence: TGTGCCAGCAGCACGACCGGGATGGCATATGGCTACACCTTC. The encoded protein is CASSTTGMAYGYTF.

This clonotype was detected a few times. The chain recombines TRBV5-1 with TRBJ2-5; TRBD1 is a possible D gene (6 bases). CDR1 is SGHRS and CDR2 is YFSETQ in the germline V gene. This CDR3 has 14 residues. V lost 6 bases, J lost 11 bases, and 23 bases lay in between. DNA of the CDR3: TGCGCCAGCAAGCTGGCAGGGGTCCACAATGAGCAGTACTTC. Amino acid sequence: CASKLAGVHNEQYF.

A few counts support this clonotype. The CDR3 region has the DNA TGCAGTGCTAGAGTAGGGGGGGGGGATGAAAAACTGTTTTTT. Translation gives CSARVGGGDEKLFF. The chain has TRBV20-1 and TRBJ1-4; D is possibly TRBD1 (6 bases). The CDR3 covers 14 residues. The V end was cut by 1 base, the J end by 6 bases, with 12 bases between. Germline lookup yields CDR1 DFQATT and CDR2 SNEGSKA (reference sequence).

For this clonotype: A read error may produce the germline difference seen at one junction end. The chain carries TRBV5-1 and TRBJ1-5, with D unclear. The V gene's germline CDR1 is SGHRS and CDR2 YFSETQ. The CDR3 has 15 residues. The CDR3 protein is CASSLDGYSNQSQHF. CDR3 nucleotide sequence: TGCGCCAGCAGCTTGGACGGATATAGCAATCAGTCCCAGCATTTT.

In regard to this clonotype: The DNA is left out, because the CDR3 cannot be placed on it with certainty; the CDR3 is given as TCRdb lists it. The CDR3 sequence is CASSFSGSSGNEQFFGPGTHVLTF. The chain carries TRBV7-2 and TRBJ2-6; the DNA was not used to check the table's D call, TRBD2. Looked up from germline, CDR1 is SGHTA and CDR2 is FQGNSA. The CDR3 is 24 amino acids long, termini counted.

This clonotype was seen repeatedly, ten times or more. The V gene is TRBV5-5, the J gene TRBJ1-2; D possibly corresponds to TRBD1 (5 bases). Germline V gene sequence: CDR1 SGHKS, CDR2 YYEKEE (reference sequence). The CDR3 length is 17 residues. With 0 bases removed from V and 2 bases from J, the gap between germline ends came to 17 bases. The CDR3 reads CASSLATGRQTNYGYTF. CDR3 bases: TGTGCCAGCAGCTTGGCCACGGGGCGTCAAACGAACTATGGCTACACCTTC.

The V gene is TRBV6-5, the J gene TRBJ2-2, with no clear D. The CDR3 has 13 amino acids. The ends were cut back, 7 bases at V and 5 bases at J, with 11 bases in the middle. CDR1 and CDR2 from the germline V gene are MNHEY and SVGAGI. The CDR3 DNA reads TGTGCCAGCACTTCCTGGCTTACCGGGGAGCTGTTTTTT. Encoded protein: CASTSWLTGELFF.

The V call is TRBV12-3 or TRBV12-4, the J call TRBJ1-4; TRBD1 aligns across 9 bases. With 6 bases clipped from V and 8 bases from J, the junction kept 10 bases outside the gene matches. This CDR3 spans 15 amino acids. As DNA, the CDR3 is TGTGCCAGCAGAAAAGCCGGGACAGGGAGGGAAAAACTGTTTTTT. Translating gives CASRKAGTGREKLFF.

Details on this clonotype: No conserved phenylalanine or tryptophan ends this CDR3, so it is likely a read error. V gene TRBV5-6 combines with J gene TRBJ1-1; D might be TRBD1 (6 bases). Looked up from germline, CDR1 is SGHDT and CDR2 is YYEEEE. The CDR3 extends over 11 amino acids. Trimming removed 1 base from V and 10 bases from J, with 8 bases in between. As DNA, the CDR3 is TGTGCCAGCAGCTTGACAGGGATAGCTTTCTGT. Its protein product is CASSLTGIAFC.

This clonotype was picked up a small number of times. This sequence joins TRBV5-1 and TRBJ1-1, with D maybe TRBD1 (5 bases). The V gene's germline CDR1 is SGHRS and CDR2 YFSETQ. V lost 4 bases and J 0 bases, leaving 19 bases between the germline ends. The CDR3 extends over 17 amino acids. CDR3 residues: CASSRRQHSKLNTEAFF. CDR3 nucleotide sequence: TGCGCCAGCAGCCGGAGACAGCACTCTAAGTTGAACACTGAAGCTTTCTTT.

V gene TRBV20-1 combines with J gene TRBJ2-1; 8 bases map to TRBD2. The ends lost 5 bases at V and 5 bases at J; junction bases unmatched: 8. This CDR3 is built from 14 residues. Germline CDR1 and CDR2: DFQATT and SNEGSKA (reference sequence). This CDR3 reads CSAPIAGRDNEQFF. CDR3 nucleotide sequence: TGCAGTGCTCCCATAGCGGGGAGGGACAATGAGCAGTTCTTC.